The 31 T cell receptor beta chains below come from one sample, sequenced in a study of OX40 agonist ivuxolimab in advanced cancers. Receptors were amplified or captured by the immunoSEQ multiplex PCR assay. Entries here come from immuneACCESS through TCRdb and include only in-frame sequences with V and J called. Some clones fail to appear in such tables; in the studies checked, an unresolved V gene covers under half of the shortfall, and the cause of the remainder is unknown. Here the sample has tens of thousands of clones; approximately 82% occur a single time. In total, the top ten clones hold roughly 1.2% of the sample. The sequences come from CD4+ or CD8+ T cells sorted from blood, collected in a trial of the OX40 agonist ivuxolimab. The receptors here all came from an adult with an advanced solid tumor such as melanoma, head and neck, liver or kidney cancer.

This rearrangement joins TRBV9 to TRBJ2-6; D gene unclear. The germline V gene has CDR1 SGDLS and CDR2 YYNGEE. Trimming took off 0 bases at V and 2 bases at J, with 3 bases between the two ends. CDR3 length: 14 residues. CDR3 coding DNA: TGTGCCAGCAGCGTAGGGGCTGGGGCCAACGTCCTGACTTTC. Its translation: CASSVGAGANVLTF.

The chain uses TRBV4-1 and TRBJ1-4; no clear D. V was cut by 2 bases and J by 8 bases, with 9 bases left in between. CDR1 is MGHRA and CDR2 is YSYEKL in the germline V gene. The CDR3 loop spans 13 amino acids. The CDR3 protein is CASSQFIQEKLFF. CDR3 nucleotide sequence: TGCGCCAGCAGCCAATTTATCCAGGAAAAACTGTTTTTT.

V is TRBV15 and J is TRBJ2-5; TRBD1 is a possible D gene (5 bases). Per the germline V gene, CDR1 is LNHNV and CDR2 is YYDKDF (reference sequence). CDR3 length: 16 amino acids. V was trimmed by 3 bases and J by 5 bases, leaving 19 bases between them. CDR3 bases: TGTGCCACCAGCAGGCCCCCCCAGGGCATCGGCGAGACCCAGTACTTC. This gives the protein CATSRPPQGIGETQYF.

This clone has a handful of counts. This chain uses TRBV19 with TRBJ1-5; D gene ambiguous. This CDR3 spans 13 amino acids. Trimming pared 7 bases from V and 4 bases from J, leaving 11 bases between. Germline V gene data show CDR1 as LNHDA and CDR2 as SQIVND (reference sequence). CDR3 in amino acids: CASNRRLNQPQHF. CDR3 in DNA: TGTGCCAGTAATCGCAGGTTGAATCAGCCCCAGCATTTT.

V gene TRBV6-1 combines with J gene TRBJ1-2, with unresolved D. The CDR3 extends over 17 amino acids. Between the trimmed V and J ends, which lost 1 base and 1 base, there was a span of 16 bases. The germline gives CDR1 MNHNS, CDR2 SASEGT. The CDR3 coding sequence is TGTGCCAGCAGTGAAGGGGCCGGGTTTTCGGATAACTATGGCTACACCTTC. Encoded protein: CASSEGAGFSDNYGYTF.

The V gene is TRBV6-5, the J gene TRBJ2-3, with D maybe TRBD2 (6 bases). This CDR3 is built from 12 residues. With 8 bases removed from V and 3 bases from J, the gap between germline ends came to 9 bases. CDR1 and CDR2 (germline): MNHEY, SVGAGI. The CDR3 nucleotides are TGTGCCAGCGCCGCGGGAACAGATACGCAGTATTTT. Protein sequence: CASAAGTDTQYF.

This chain links TRBV7-2 with TRBJ2-7, with 7 bases fitting TRBD1. V shed 5 bases, J shed 2 bases, and the junction held 9 bases outside the gene matches. Per germline, CDR1 SGHTA and CDR2 FQGNSA. CDR3 size: 15 residues. CDR3 in DNA: TGTGCCAGCAGCCGTCCCGGGACAGTGGCCTACGAGCAGTACTTC. This gives the protein CASSRPGTVAYEQYF.

In DNA form, the CDR3 reads TGCGCCAGCAGCTTATTGTCCTCCAGATCCGGGGCCAACGTCCTGACTTTC. Translation gives CASSLLSSRSGANVLTF. This chain connects TRBV5-1 to TRBJ2-6; no clear D. Germline-derived CDR1 and CDR2 are SGHRS and YFSETQ. The CDR3 runs 17 residues. The V and J ends lost 2 bases and 4 bases respectively, with 16 bases between them.

The chain recombines TRBV6-6 with TRBJ2-5, with D possibly being TRBD2 (5 bases). The J call may not be correct, given that the DNA end is closer to TRBJ2-7. The CDR3 runs to 14 residues. The germline CDR1 and CDR2 sequences are MNHNY and SVGAGI (reference sequence). CDR3 residues: CASSSSLRGNEQYF. CDR3 bases: TGTGCCAGCAGTTCATCGCTTCGGGGTAACGAGCAGTACTTC.

V is TRBV5-6 and J is TRBJ2-7, with D perhaps matching TRBD2 (6 bases). There are 16 residues in the CDR3. V was shortened by 4 bases and J by 2 bases, with 19 bases between the two germline ends. Germline lookup yields CDR1 SGHDT and CDR2 YYEEEE. The CDR3 region is CASSLDQGLGTYEQYF. CDR3 coding DNA: TGTGCCAGCAGCCTCGACCAGGGACTGGGCACCTACGAGCAGTACTTC.

The chain is built from TRBV11-3 and TRBJ1-1, with D possibly TRBD1 on 6 matching bases. This CDR3 contains 12 residues. Germline values: CDR1 SGHNT, CDR2 YENEEA. V lost 5 bases to trimming and J lost 4 bases, with 8 bases between them. The CDR3: CASSQGSTEAFF. The CDR3 nucleotides are TGTGCCAGCAGCCAGGGGAGCACTGAAGCTTTCTTT.

V is TRBV7-2 and J is TRBJ2-3; 16 bases are shared with TRBD2. The CDR3 has 19 amino acids. V was pared by 5 bases and J by 3 bases, with 11 bases of the junction left unmatched. Germline assignment: CDR1 SGHTA and CDR2 FQGNSA. In DNA, the CDR3 is TGTGCCAGCAGCCTCACCGGGACTAGCGGGGGGGCCCTAACAGATACGCAGTATTTT. This encodes CASSLTGTSGGALTDTQYF.

The gene calls are TRBV5-1 and TRBJ1-1; the D is unclear. There are 14 residues in the CDR3. Per the germline V gene, CDR1 is SGHRS and CDR2 is YFSETQ. V lost 0 bases and J lost 10, with 16 bases in between. The CDR3 sequence is CASSLDAGGLGAFF. CDR3 coding DNA: TGCGCCAGCAGCTTGGATGCGGGAGGTTTGGGAGCTTTCTTT.

This clone has just a few counts. The chain has TRBV7-6 and TRBJ2-3; possibly TRBD1 or TRBD2 for D (5 bases each). The germline CDR1 and CDR2 sequences are SGHVS and FNYEAQ. CDR3 length equals 16 residues. Trimming removed 4 bases from V and 1 base from J, with 15 bases in between. Here the CDR3 reads CASSSGTLGGTDTQYF. CDR3 coding DNA: TGTGCCAGCAGCTCCGGGACCTTGGGCGGCACAGATACGCAGTATTTT. The whole variable domain, remainder taken from reference TRBV7-6 and TRBJ2-3, is GAGVSQSPRYKVTKRGQDVALRCDPISGHVSLYWYRQALGQGPEFLTYFNYEAQQDKSGLPNDRFSAERPEGSISTLTIQRTEQRDSAMYRCASSSGTLGGTDTQYFGPGTRLTVL.

The CDR3 region has the DNA TGTGCCAGCAGCTTAAACAGGGCGGGGGCCAACGTCCTGACTTTC. Translation: CASSLNRAGANVLTF. The rearrangement uses TRBV7-9 and TRBJ2-6, with D possibly being TRBD1 (6 bases). The CDR3 runs to 15 residues. With 2 bases removed from V and 4 bases from J, the gap between germline ends came to 9 bases. Germline V gene data show CDR1 as SEHNR and CDR2 as FQNEAQ (reference sequence).

The chain couples TRBV7-2 to TRBJ2-2; 10 nucleotides line up with TRBD2. The CDR3 spans 16 residues. In germline, CDR1 is SGHTA, CDR2 FQGNSA. V trimming: 5 bases; J trimming: 5 bases; junction bases outside the gene matches: 8. Here the CDR3 DNA reads TGTGCCAGCAGCCCCAGCGGGGGGGCCACGACCGGGGAGCTGTTTTTT. Encoded protein: CASSPSGGATTGELFF.

J is TRBJ2-7 and V is TRBV11-2; 9 bases are shared with TRBD1. CDR3 size: 14 residues. V trimming: 4 bases; J trimming: 7 bases; junction bases outside the gene matches: 8. Germline loops: CDR1 SGHAT, CDR2 FQNNGV. The chain's CDR3 is CASSSNRGQGEQYF. CDR3 nucleotide sequence: TGTGCCAGCAGCTCAAACAGGGGGCAAGGGGAGCAGTACTTC.

The V call is TRBV6-1, the J call TRBJ2-7, with TRBD1 matching over 10 bases. Germline trimming cut 10 bases from V and 0 bases from J; bases unmatched to any gene: 6. CDR1 and CDR2 from the germline V gene are MNHNS and SASEGT. This CDR3 spans 14 amino acids. CDR3 loop: CATRDRGSSYEQYF. The DNA for the CDR3 is TGTGCCACTAGGGACAGGGGATCCTCCTACGAGCAGTACTTC.

This rearrangement joins TRBV7-9 to TRBJ2-7, with D unclear. This CDR3 has 13 residues. The ends were cut back, 3 bases at V and 2 bases at J, with 8 bases in the middle. Germline lookup yields CDR1 SEHNR and CDR2 FQNEAQ (reference sequence). The CDR3 spells CASSFYPAYEQYF. The CDR3, as DNA: TGTGCCAGCAGCTTCTATCCAGCCTACGAGCAGTACTTC. The variable domain in full, completed from reference TRBV7-9 and TRBJ2-7, reads DTGVSQNPRHKITKRGQNVTFRCDPISEHNRLYWYRQTLGQGPEFLTYFQNEAQLEKSRLLSDRFSAERPKGSFSTLEIQRTEQGDSAMYLCASSFYPAYEQYFGPGTRLTVT.

V is TRBV9 and J is TRBJ2-3, with unresolved D. The CDR3 extends over 14 amino acids. Trimming shortened V by 3 bases and J by 4 bases, and 12 bases separated the two germline ends. Looked up from germline, CDR1 is SGDLS and CDR2 is YYNGEE. This CDR3 is CASSASLGADTQYF. The CDR3, as DNA: TGTGCCAGCAGCGCGAGCCTGGGCGCAGATACGCAGTATTTT.

V gene TRBV10-1 combines with J gene TRBJ2-1, with 8 bases lining up with TRBD2. CDR1 WNHNN and CDR2 SYGVQD come from the germline V gene (reference sequence). The CDR3 is 20 amino acids. With V trimmed by 2 bases and J by 2 bases, 17 bases remained unmatched. CDR3 in DNA: TGCGCCAGCAGTGAGCTAGGCGGGGGGCCCCGGGAAGAGCCCTACAATGAGCAGTTCTTC. Amino acids: CASSELGGGPREEPYNEQFF.

Written as DNA, the CDR3 is TGTGCCAGCAGCTCGGGGGGGCAGCCCCAGCATTTT. This gives the protein CASSSGGQPQHF. V and J are TRBV7-8 and TRBJ1-5; maybe TRBD1 (5 bases). The ends were cut back, 4 bases at V and 7 bases at J, with 8 bases in the middle. Looked up from germline, CDR1 is SGHVS and CDR2 is FQNEAQ. The CDR3 runs 12 residues.

In its sample, this clone was seen once. The chain employs TRBV4-3 and TRBJ2-6; no clear D. Germline CDR1 is LGHNA and CDR2 is YSLEER. Deletions cut 1 base from V and 2 bases from J, with 0 bases between. This CDR3 region has 13 residues. CDR3 coding DNA: TGCGCCAGCAGCCAAGCTGGGGCCAACGTCCTGACTTTC. It specifies CASSQAGANVLTF.

The J gene is TRBJ1-2, the V gene TRBV5-1; D is uncertain. Germline-derived CDR1 and CDR2 are SGHRS and YFSETQ. The CDR3 runs 14 residues. V lost 0 bases and J 3 bases, leaving 9 bases between the germline ends. CDR3 region: CASSLDLGYYGYTF. CDR3 DNA: TGCGCCAGCAGCTTGGATCTGGGGTACTATGGCTACACCTTC. Combining the CDR3 with reference TRBV5-1 and TRBJ1-2 gives the whole variable domain KAGVTQTPRYLIKTRGQQVTLSCSPISGHRSVSWYQQTPGQGLQFLFEYFSETQRNKGNFPGRFSGRQFSNSRSEMNVSTLELGDSALYLCASSLDLGYYGYTFGSGTRLTVV.

This clone occurred once. The chain joins TRBV7-8 to TRBJ1-5; the D is unclear. There are 13 residues in the CDR3. V was trimmed by 4 bases and J by 5 bases, leaving 9 bases between them. The germline CDR1 and CDR2 sequences are SGHVS and FQNEAQ. This CDR3 reads CASSSTWYQPQHF. In DNA, the CDR3 is TGTGCCAGCAGCTCCACCTGGTATCAGCCCCAGCATTTT.

The chain joins TRBV5-1 to TRBJ1-6; D unresolved. With 4 bases removed from V and 8 bases from J, the gap between germline ends came to 16 bases. Per germline, CDR1 SGHRS and CDR2 YFSETQ. This CDR3 contains 15 residues. The CDR3 reads CASSPPGGEDSPLHF. The CDR3 bases are TGCGCCAGCAGCCCGCCAGGTGGGGAAGATTCACCCCTCCACTTT.

This sequence joins TRBV5-5 and TRBJ1-1; tentative D call: TRBD1 (6 bases). The V and J ends lost 3 bases and 5 bases respectively, with 14 bases between them. CDR1 and CDR2 from the germline V gene are SGHKS and YYEKEE (reference sequence). The CDR3 has 14 residues. The CDR3 spells CASSSDDRWTEAFF. DNA for the CDR3: TGTGCCAGCAGCTCGGACGACAGGTGGACTGAAGCTTTCTTT.

This clone has a single count. The V gene is TRBV6-6, the J gene TRBJ1-2; possibly TRBD1 for D (5 bases). Germline V lookup: CDR1 MNHNY, CDR2 SVGAGI (reference sequence). This CDR3 comprises 14 residues. V was cut by 2 bases and J by 8 bases, with 15 bases left in between. CDR3 DNA: TGTGCCAGCAGTTACGGGACGGCTAGCCGCGGCTACACCTTC. Amino acid sequence: CASSYGTASRGYTF.

The chain links TRBV5-6 to TRBJ2-7; no clear D. V was clipped by 2 bases and J by 3 bases, with 3 bases between them. This CDR3 has 11 amino acids. CDR1 is SGHDT and CDR2 is YYEEEE in the germline V gene. CDR3 bases: TGTGCCAGCAGCTTAAACTACGAGCAGTACTTC. It specifies CASSLNYEQYF.

Only a few counts were recorded for this clone. The chain carries TRBV29-1 and TRBJ2-1, with 7 positions matching TRBD1. Germline CDR1 and CDR2: SQVTM and ANQGSEA. The CDR3 totals 12 residues. The CDR3 nucleotides are TGCAGTACCGGGACAGCAGATTTAGAGCAGTTCTTC. Translated, it gives CSTGTADLEQFF.

This clone appeared a single time. The chain carries TRBV5-1 and TRBJ1-2; 8 bases line up with TRBD1. The V gene end was trimmed by 4 bases and the J gene end by 8 bases; junction bases not matched to a gene: 13. CDR1 and CDR2 from the germline V gene are SGHRS and YFSETQ. The CDR3 runs to 15 residues. For the CDR3, the DNA is TGCGCCAGCAGCCCAGGGACAGGTCAACGCGCAGGCTACACCTTC. This encodes CASSPGTGQRAGYTF.